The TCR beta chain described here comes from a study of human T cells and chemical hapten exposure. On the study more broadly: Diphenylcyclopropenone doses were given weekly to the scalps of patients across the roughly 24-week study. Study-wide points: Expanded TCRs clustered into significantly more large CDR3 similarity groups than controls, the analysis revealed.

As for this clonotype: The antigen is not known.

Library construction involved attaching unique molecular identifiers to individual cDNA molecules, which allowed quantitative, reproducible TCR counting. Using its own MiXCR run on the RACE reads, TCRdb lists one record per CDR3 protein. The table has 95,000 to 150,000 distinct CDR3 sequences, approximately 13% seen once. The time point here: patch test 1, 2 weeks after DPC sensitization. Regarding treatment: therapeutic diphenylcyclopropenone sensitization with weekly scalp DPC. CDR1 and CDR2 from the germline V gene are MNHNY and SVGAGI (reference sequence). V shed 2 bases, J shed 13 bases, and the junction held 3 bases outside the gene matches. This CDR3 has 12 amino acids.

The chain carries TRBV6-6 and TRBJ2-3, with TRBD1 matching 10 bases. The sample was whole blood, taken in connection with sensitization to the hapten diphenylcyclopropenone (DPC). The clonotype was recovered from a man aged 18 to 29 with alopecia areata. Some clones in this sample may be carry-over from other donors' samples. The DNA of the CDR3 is TGTGCCAGCAGTTACGCCGGGACAGGGGAGTATTTT. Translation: CASSYAGTGEYF.